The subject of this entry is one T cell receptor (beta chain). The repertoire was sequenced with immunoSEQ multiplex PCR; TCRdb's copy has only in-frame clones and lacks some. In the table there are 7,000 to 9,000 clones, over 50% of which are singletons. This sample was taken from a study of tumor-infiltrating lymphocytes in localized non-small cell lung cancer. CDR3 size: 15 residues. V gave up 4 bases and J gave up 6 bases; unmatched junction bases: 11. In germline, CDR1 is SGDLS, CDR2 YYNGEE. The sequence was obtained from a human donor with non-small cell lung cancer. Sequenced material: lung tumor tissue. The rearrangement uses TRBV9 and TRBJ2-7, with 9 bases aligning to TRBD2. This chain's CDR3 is CASSPSSGAPAEQYF. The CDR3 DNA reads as TGTGCCAGCAGCCCCTCTAGCGGGGCGCCGGCCGAGCAGTACTTC.